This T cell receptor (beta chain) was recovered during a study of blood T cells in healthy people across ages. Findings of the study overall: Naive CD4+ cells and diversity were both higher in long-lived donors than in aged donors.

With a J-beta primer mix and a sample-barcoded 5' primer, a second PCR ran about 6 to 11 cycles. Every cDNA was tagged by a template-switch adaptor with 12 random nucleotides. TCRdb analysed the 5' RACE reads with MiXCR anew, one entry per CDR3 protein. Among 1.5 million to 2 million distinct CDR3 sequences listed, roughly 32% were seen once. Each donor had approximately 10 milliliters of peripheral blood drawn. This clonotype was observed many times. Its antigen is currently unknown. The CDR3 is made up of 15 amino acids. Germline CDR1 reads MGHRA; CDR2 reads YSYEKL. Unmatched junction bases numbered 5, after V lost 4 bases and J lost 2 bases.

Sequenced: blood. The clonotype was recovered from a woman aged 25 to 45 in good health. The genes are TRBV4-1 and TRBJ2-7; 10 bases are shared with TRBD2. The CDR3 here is CASSPRTSGTYEQYF. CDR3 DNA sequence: TGCGCCAGCAGCCCCCGGACTAGCGGTACCTACGAGCAGTACTTC.